The 4 T cell receptor beta chains presented below share a single source sample, sequenced in a study of OX40 agonist ivuxolimab in advanced cancers. Clones were read by immunoSEQ multiplex PCR, and TCRdb kept only the in-frame ones, dropping some. The sample consists of about 30,000 clones, approximately 90% of them appearing once. Sample: CD4+ or CD8+ T cells sorted from blood, taken in a trial of the OX40 agonist ivuxolimab. These TCRs come from an adult with an advanced solid tumor such as melanoma, head and neck, liver or kidney cancer.

The chain employs TRBV15 and TRBJ1-5; perhaps TRBD1 as D (5 bases). Trimming left V 8 bases short and J 2 bases short, with 13 bases between. The CDR3 loop spans 14 amino acids. The germline CDR1 and CDR2 sequences are LNHNV and YYDKDF (reference sequence). The CDR3 sequence is CATGRQGGNQPQHF. The CDR3 DNA reads TGTGCCACCGGCCGGCAGGGCGGCAATCAGCCCCAGCATTTT.

This rearrangement joins TRBV27 to TRBJ1-2; maybe TRBD1 (6 bases). The V gene's germline CDR1 is MNHEY and CDR2 SMNVEV (reference sequence). V lost 3 bases and J lost 5, with 13 bases in between. This CDR3 comprises 14 residues. In DNA, the CDR3 is TGTGCCAGCAGTTTGGTAGGGACAATATATGGCTACACCTTC. As protein: CASSLVGTIYGYTF.

This rearrangement joins TRBV27 to TRBJ1-1, with D possibly matching TRBD1 (6 bases). The CDR3 extends over 13 amino acids. The V and J ends lost 4 bases and 9 bases respectively, with 15 bases between them. Looked up from germline, CDR1 is MNHEY and CDR2 is SMNVEV (reference sequence). The DNA of the CDR3 is TGTGCCAGCAGTTCAGGGGACCCTCAGCAAGCTTTCTTT. This gives the protein CASSSGDPQQAFF.

This chain connects TRBV4-1 to TRBJ2-7; D ambiguous. Germline V lookup: CDR1 MGHRA, CDR2 YSYEKL. The CDR3 has 16 amino acids. V gave up 0 bases and J gave up 6 bases, with 18 bases separating them. The CDR3 DNA sequence: TGCGCCAGCAGCCAAGATCTGAGACCAGGTTATGCCGAGCAGTACTTC. As protein: CASSQDLRPGYAEQYF.